This passage covers 17 T cell receptor beta chains from one sample sequenced in a study of blood T cells in healthy people across ages (dated by TCRdb to about 2015). The library was prepared using 5' RACE. The second PCR ran for about 6 to 11 cycles and used a J-beta primer mix along with a sample-barcoded 5' primer. TCRdb passed the public sequencing reads through fastp at Q25 and MiXCR, retaining productive beta sequences. Identical CDR3 protein sequences are pooled into one entry, listed with their most common genes and DNA. In all, the sample holds 1.5 million to 2 million distinct CDR3 sequences, and about 39% of those were seen once. The top ten clones comprise under 30% of the sample. The sample consisted of blood. The receptors were gathered from a human donor in good health.

The rearrangement links TRBV4-3 to TRBJ2-5, with TRBD2 matching 13 bases. V gave up 1 base and J gave up 7 bases; unmatched junction bases: 6. The CDR3 has 16 residues. The germline V gene has CDR1 LGHNA and CDR2 YSLEER. CDR3 bases: TGCGCCAGCAGCCAAGGACTAGCGGGGGGCGAGGTGACCCAGTACTTC. Protein product: CASSQGLAGGEVTQYF.

To note about this clonotype: One junction end disagrees with the germline gene, perhaps due to a read error. The chain is built from TRBV4-1 and TRBJ2-1, with 9 positions matching TRBD1. CDR1 is MGHRA and CDR2 is YSYEKL in the germline V gene. The CDR3 runs 17 residues. CDR3 amino acids: CASSQDRGQGTGNGQFF. The CDR3 DNA reads TGCGCCAGCAGCCAAGATCGAGGACAGGGGACTGGCAATGGGCAGTTCTTC.

This clonotype occurred once. V and J are TRBV3-1 and TRBJ1-2; the match to TRBD1 covers 8 bases. This CDR3 is built from 14 residues. With V trimmed by 4 bases and J by 4 bases, 5 bases remained unmatched. Germline V lookup: CDR1 LGHDT, CDR2 YNNKEL (reference sequence). In DNA, the CDR3 is TGTGCCAGCAGCCGCGCAGGGGGCAGCTATGGCTACACCTTC. Its translation: CASSRAGGSYGYTF.

The V gene is TRBV6-5, the J gene TRBJ1-1; D might be TRBD1 (6 bases). The CDR3 totals 15 residues. Trimming shortened V by 5 bases and J by 2 bases, and 15 bases separated the two germline ends. Germline V gene lookup returns CDR1 MNHEY and CDR2 SVGAGI. Here the CDR3 reads CASSRGGRVNTEAFF. The CDR3 region has the DNA TGTGCCAGCAGTCGTGGGGGCAGGGTTAACACTGAAGCTTTCTTT.

The chain couples TRBV6-2 or TRBV6-3 to TRBJ2-1, with 8 bases aligning to TRBD2. The germline V gene encodes CDR1 MNHEY and CDR2 SVGEGT. V trimming: 4 bases; J trimming: 3 bases; junction bases outside the gene matches: 5. The CDR3 runs to 15 residues. The CDR3 loop is CASSFYGGGYNEQFF. CDR3 in DNA: TGTGCCAGCAGTTTTTACGGGGGGGGCTACAATGAGCAGTTCTTC.

This clonotype occurred a few times. The chain links TRBV6-5 to TRBJ2-7; 8 nucleotides agree with TRBD1. V lost 6 bases, J lost 3 bases, and 7 bases stayed unmatched. Germline CDR1 and CDR2: MNHEY and SVGAGI. The CDR3 spans 14 residues. CDR3 amino acids: CASSNYRGVYEQYF. The CDR3 DNA sequence: TGTGCCAGCAGCAACTACAGGGGGGTCTACGAGCAGTACTTC.

V usage is TRBV7-3 and J usage is TRBJ2-3; 9 positions match TRBD2. The CDR3 is made up of 14 amino acids. The germline CDR1 and CDR2 sequences are SGHTA and FQGTGA. The junction had 12 bases not matched to a gene; V was cut back by 10 bases and J by 7 bases. The DNA of the CDR3 is TGTGCCAACCTACGCGGGGGGGCCTATCATACGCAGTATTTT. It yields the protein CANLRGGAYHTQYF.

The chain joins TRBV6-2 or TRBV6-3 to TRBJ2-5; unclear D gene. Looked up from germline, CDR1 is MNHEY and CDR2 is SVGEGT. V was cut by 2 bases and J by 1 base, with 11 bases left in between. The CDR3 consists of 15 residues. CDR3 nucleotides: TGTGCCAGCAGTTACATTAACAGACCCCAAGAGACCCAGTACTTC. Its protein is CASSYINRPQETQYF.

Here the CDR3 reads CSAIWGGATNYGYTF. CDR3 in DNA: TGCAGTGCTATATGGGGAGGGGCGACTAACTATGGCTACACCTTC. The V call is TRBV20-1, the J call TRBJ1-2; the D gene is possibly TRBD1 (5 bases). This CDR3 has 15 amino acids. Germline V gene lookup returns CDR1 DFQATT and CDR2 SNEGSKA (reference sequence). Trimming removed 4 bases at V and 0 bases at J, with 15 bases between.

The V and J genes are TRBV4-2 and TRBJ2-1; D unclear. CDR3 length: 22 residues. Looked up from germline, CDR1 is LGHNA and CDR2 is YNFKEQ. Trimming left V 1 base short and J 0 bases short, with 28 bases between. The CDR3, as DNA: TGTGCCAGCAGCCAAGGGGCTCATACAGATTATATCACAAGAAGCTCCTACAATGAGCAGTTCTTC. It yields the protein CASSQGAHTDYITRSSYNEQFF.

Concerning this clonotype: This could be a read error, since a much larger clone is one nucleotide away. The chain links TRBV19 to TRBJ1-5; D unresolved. This CDR3 is built from 15 residues. Per the germline V gene, CDR1 is LNHDA and CDR2 is SQIVND (reference sequence). CDR3 amino acids: CASSVDLEGYQPQHF. The CDR3 DNA sequence: TGTGCCAGTAGTGTAGATCTGGAAGGGTATCAGCCCCAGCATTTT.

The chain joins TRBV6-2 or TRBV6-3 to TRBJ2-3; the D gene is possibly TRBD1 (7 bases). The germline V and J ends were trimmed by 8 bases and 8 bases, with 11 bases remaining between them. The CDR3 has 11 residues. The germline CDR1 and CDR2 sequences are MNHEY and SVGEGT. The CDR3: CASGGGVTQYF. CDR3 nucleotides: TGTGCCAGCGGAGGGGGCGTTACGCAGTATTTT.

This clonotype occurred a few times. This chain connects TRBV5-1 to TRBJ2-7, with 8 bases identical to TRBD1. Germline assignment: CDR1 SGHRS and CDR2 YFSETQ. Trimming at V came to 4 bases and at J to 6 bases, leaving 9 bases not matched to a gene. The CDR3 contains 14 residues. The chain's CDR3 is CASSPWDRMSEQYF. The CDR3 nucleotides are TGCGCCAGCAGCCCCTGGGACAGGATGTCCGAGCAGTACTTC.

The chain uses TRBV11-3 and TRBJ2-4; TRBD1 matches at 9 bases. Germline values: CDR1 SGHNT, CDR2 YENEEA. J was trimmed by 7 bases and V by 0 bases; bases with no gene match: 4. CDR3 length: 15 amino acids. The CDR3 loop reads CASSLEGTGNNIQYF. The CDR3 coding sequence is TGTGCCAGCAGCTTAGAAGGGACAGGGAATAACATTCAGTACTTC.

This clonotype was seen more than once but under ten times. The chain uses TRBV4-2 and TRBJ2-5; D gene unclear. The J call may be wrong; the DNA end is better matched by TRBJ2-7. This CDR3 has 15 residues. Germline V gene sequence: CDR1 LGHNA, CDR2 YNFKEQ. The CDR3 spells CASSQEVLPPYEQYF. The CDR3 region has the DNA TGTGCCAGCAGCCAAGAGGTACTCCCCCCCTACGAGCAGTACTTC.

The chain couples TRBV5-1 to TRBJ1-4; no reliable D call. CDR1 is SGHRS and CDR2 is YFSETQ in the germline V gene. The CDR3 is 16 residues long. Trimming shortened V by 4 bases and J by 3 bases, and 16 bases separated the two germline ends. CDR3 nucleotides: TGCGCCAGCAGCCCAGGATCTTATATGTCTAATGAAAAACTGTTTTTT. Its translation: CASSPGSYMSNEKLFF. Drawing the rest from reference TRBV5-1 and TRBJ1-4, the complete variable domain is KAGVTQTPRYLIKTRGQQVTLSCSPISGHRSVSWYQQTPGQGLQFLFEYFSETQRNKGNFPGRFSGRQFSNSRSEMNVSTLELGDSALYLCASSPGSYMSNEKLFFGSGTQLSVL.

Of note for this clonotype: One end of the junction is discordant with germline, which a read error may explain. V gene TRBV15 combines with J gene TRBJ2-2, with D unresolved. The CDR3 contains 15 residues. Germline V gives CDR1 LNHNV, CDR2 YYDKDF (reference sequence). In DNA, the CDR3 is TGTGCTACCAGCAGGACGGCCACGGGTACCGGGGAGCTGTTTTTT. Its protein is CATSRTATGTGELFF.